This T cell receptor (beta chain) was recorded in a study of blood T cell repertoires in COVID-19. Overall study context: COVID-19 samples from acute and convalescent phases originated in the United States, Italy and Spain. Nucleic acid was either cDNA or gDNA, and it came from T cells, B-cell-depleted T cells, or PBMCs.

Germline CDR1 and CDR2: MNHNY and SVGAGI (reference sequence). V was trimmed by 3 bases and J by 4 bases, leaving 16 bases between them. The CDR3 is made up of 15 amino acids. Authors' processing steps: Scientists estimated how many nucleated cells there were by amplifying reference gene primers. Using immunoSEQ multiplex PCR, the repertoire was profiled, and TCRdb retains in-frame clones only, with some absent. V and J calls and clone size are copied from that table; D and trimming were computed from the DNA. The table shows more than 200,000 clones, with less than 90% occurring only once. The V gene is TRBV6-6, the J gene TRBJ2-7; TRBD2 might be the D (6 bases). The sequencing sample was made of peripheral blood. The TCR sequence derives from a woman aged 45-65 years with acute or convalescent COVID-19. The chain's CDR3 is CASSYSAGNRYEQYF. Written as DNA, the CDR3 is TGTGCCAGCAGTTATTCCGCGGGAAATCGTTACGAGCAGTACTTC.